This record looks at one T cell receptor (beta chain) sequence and its context. The antigen is unknown. The PCR contained 60 Vbeta and 13 Jbeta primers. Measured with immunoSEQ multiplex PCR; TCRdb has only the in-frame clones, and not every one. The sample contains 160,000 or so clones, 65% to 90% of which appear only once. The sample is drawn from a study of cytomegalovirus exposure and HLA in healthy donors. In germline, CDR1 is MNHNY, CDR2 SVGAGI (reference sequence). CDR3 size: 11 residues. With 8 bases removed from V and 3 bases from J, the gap between germline ends came to 7 bases. Findings and caveats of the study: In vitro experiments confirmed that three CMV-associated chains were specific for CMV antigens. Later on, analysis showed that most CMV-associated TCR beta chains appeared to be HLA-restricted.

Sequencing was carried out using PBMCs. The sequence came from a woman aged 45 to 65 in good health and CMV-seropositive. The rearrangement uses TRBV6-6 and TRBJ1-1; D remains ambiguous. CDR3 DNA sequence: TGTGCCAGCGCACAGTACACTGAAGCTTTCTTT. Its protein is CASAQYTEAFF.